The clone carrying this T cell receptor (beta chain) occurred many times. The antigen remains undetermined. The data derive from a study of neurological immune-mediated disorders. Overall study context: Among the approximately 34 patients with multiple sclerosis, some 31 were relapsing-remitting, while 3 were secondary progressive.

TCRdb processed the 5' RACE reads anew with MiXCR; each CDR3 protein has one entry. The sample consists of some 83,000 distinct CDR3 sequences, just over 2.5% of them appearing once. V lost 6 bases, J lost 1 base, and 4 bases stayed unmatched. Germline V gene sequence: CDR1 MNHEY, CDR2 SVGAGI. The CDR3 totals 15 residues. Study results and limitations: The absence of any CDR3 amino acid sequence shared by expanded clones across subjects suggests that repertoires were private in all groups.

Unsorted libraries were generated from 2 million PBMCs held at -80 degrees C. The material sequenced was PBMCs. The source is a woman aged 25 to 39 with multiple sclerosis. The chain employs TRBV6-5 and TRBJ2-5; the match to TRBD2 covers 11 bases. The DNA of the CDR3 is TGTGCCAGCAGACTAGCGGGAGTAAGCCAAGAGACCCAGTACTTC. This encodes CASRLAGVSQETQYF.